The entry that follows covers one TCR beta chain sequence. Seattle patients were enrolled while actively infected and followed longitudinally. The CDR3 runs to 15 residues. The V segment lost 4 bases and the J segment 4 bases; nucleotides outside the gene matches: 9. The germline CDR1 and CDR2 sequences are SGDLS and YYNGEE. The data were taken from a study of blood T cell repertoires in COVID-19. The protocol was immunoSEQ multiplex PCR, while the TCRdb copy is restricted to in-frame clones and leaves out a portion. The data hold 75,000 to 95,000 clones, with around 78% observed a single time. The rearrangement links TRBV9 to TRBJ2-5; TRBD1 aligns across 8 bases. The sequencing sample was made of peripheral blood. The sequence came from a man aged 60-69 years with COVID-19, enrolled during active disease. The CDR3 reads CASSFSGQGSETQYF. For the CDR3, the DNA is TGTGCCAGCAGCTTCAGTGGACAGGGTTCAGAGACCCAGTACTTC.